The 10 T cell receptor beta chains presented below share a single source sample, sequenced in a study of sequential checkpoint blockade in melanoma. Treatment specified: randomized to nivolumab then ipilimumab (arm A) or the reverse (arm B). Generated by immunoSEQ multiplex PCR, the TCRdb table keeps only in-frame clones and is missing some. Of more than 3,000 clones listed, 23% are singletons. The sample consisted of tumor tissue (inferred from file names), taken from a patient given nivolumab and ipilimumab in sequence. Source of these receptors: a human donor with melanoma.

The CDR3 spells CASSVSGTGDSPLHF. The CDR3 region has the DNA TGTGCCAGCAGCGTGTCCGGGACAGGGGATTCACCCCTCCACTTT. The chain links TRBV9 to TRBJ1-6; 10 bases line up with TRBD1. The CDR3 contains 15 residues. V shed 2 bases and J 8 bases; nucleotides not matched to a gene: 4. Germline V lookup: CDR1 SGDLS, CDR2 YYNGEE.

This clone came up a few times. This chain connects TRBV18 to TRBJ2-5; 12 nucleotides line up with TRBD1. After removal of 6 bases from V and 4 bases from J, the junction contained 6 bases not matched to a gene. The CDR3 loop spans 15 amino acids. Germline lookup yields CDR1 KGHSH and CDR2 LQKENI. CDR3 sequence (DNA): TGTGCCAGCTCCCCCGGGACAGGGGGCGGAGAGACCCAGTACTTC. Translating it yields CASSPGTGGGETQYF.

By proportion, this clone is medium-sized (0.01 to 0.1%). The genes are TRBV11-3 and TRBJ2-7; maybe TRBD1 (6 bases). Per germline, CDR1 SGHNT and CDR2 YENEEA. The CDR3 consists of 15 residues. Trimming took 5 bases from V and 3 from J, leaving 17 bases between them. The CDR3 is CASSDGTLPVYEQYF. The DNA of the CDR3 is TGTGCCAGCAGCGACGGGACACTCCCCGTCTACGAGCAGTACTTC.

By sample share, this clone is medium-sized (0.01 to 0.1%). This chain joins TRBV11-3 and TRBJ2-7, with TRBD1 identical over 11 bases. CDR1 SGHNT and CDR2 YENEEA come from the germline V gene. The CDR3 totals 15 residues. J was trimmed by 4 bases and V by 5 bases; bases with no gene match: 7. The CDR3 loop reads CASSLSGTGGYEQYF. For the CDR3, the DNA is TGTGCCAGCAGCCTCTCCGGGACAGGGGGGTACGAGCAGTACTTC.

In this sample, this clone turned up many times. The chain uses TRBV6-8 and TRBJ1-5, with D maybe TRBD1 (5 bases). Germline V gene lookup returns CDR1 MNHGY and CDR2 SAAAGT. V was pared by 6 bases and J by 7 bases, with 19 bases between. This CDR3 is 15 amino acids long. In DNA, the CDR3 is TGTGCCAGCAGGAAGCCGGGGACCTTCGGGCAGCCCCAGCATTTT. It encodes CASRKPGTFGQPQHF.

There are a few counts of this clone. The rearrangement links TRBV10-3 to TRBJ1-4, with a possible D match to TRBD1 (6 bases). V shed 3 bases and J shed 3 bases, with 14 bases lying between them. Germline CDR1 reads ENHRY; CDR2 reads SYGVKD. The CDR3 contains 16 residues. As DNA, the CDR3 is TGTGCCATCAGTGAAGACAGTTGGGGGCCTAATGAAAAACTGTTTTTT. It specifies CAISEDSWGPNEKLFF.

This chain links TRBV5-1 with TRBJ2-1; D remains unclear. Germline V gene lookup returns CDR1 SGHRS and CDR2 YFSETQ. The germline V and J ends were trimmed by 3 bases and 10 bases, with 17 bases remaining between them. The CDR3 covers 14 residues. Here the CDR3 reads CASSWGLAGREQFF. The DNA of the CDR3 is TGCGCCAGCAGCTGGGGATTAGCCGGACGGGAGCAGTTCTTC.

This clone occurred a few times. V and J are TRBV23-1 and TRBJ2-2; 10 nucleotides line up with TRBD1. TRBV23-1 qualifies as an ORF whose function is uncertain. With V trimmed by 6 bases and J by 3 bases, 13 bases remained unmatched. The CDR3 loop spans 18 amino acids. The CDR3 loop reads CASSLDRGLPLHTGELFF. DNA of the CDR3: TGCGCCAGCAGCCTGGACAGGGGGTTACCCCTACACACCGGGGAGCTGTTTTTT.

The J gene is TRBJ1-3, the V gene TRBV19; 8 positions agree with TRBD1. The CDR3 loop spans 14 amino acids. The V gene end was trimmed by 8 bases and the J gene end by 1 base; junction bases not matched to a gene: 4. Germline CDR1 and CDR2: LNHDA and SQIVND (reference sequence). The CDR3 loop reads CASCDRGSGNTIYF. The CDR3, as DNA: TGTGCCAGTTGTGACAGGGGTTCTGGAAACACCATATATTTT.

The gene calls are TRBV29-1 and TRBJ2-3, with D maybe TRBD1 (5 bases). The CDR3 spans 13 residues. Germline V lookup: CDR1 SQVTM, CDR2 ANQGSEA. V was shortened by 7 bases and J by 1 base, with 12 bases between the two germline ends. The CDR3 is CSAQGVGTDTQYF. The CDR3, as DNA: TGCAGCGCGCAGGGTGTGGGCACAGATACGCAGTATTTT.